This T cell receptor (beta chain) originates from a study of blood T cell repertoires in COVID-19. Study-wide context: The United States, Italy and Spain were the sources of the acute and convalescent COVID-19 samples. T cells, B-cell-depleted T cells, or PBMCs supplied cDNA or gDNA.

The CDR3 extends over 15 amino acids. Germline trimming cut 3 bases from V and 3 bases from J; bases unmatched to any gene: 5. Germline V gene sequence: CDR1 SGHTA, CDR2 FQGNSA. Source study methods: Estimates of nucleated cell counts were drawn from the amplification of reference gene primers. The repertoire was sequenced with immunoSEQ multiplex PCR; TCRdb's copy has only in-frame clones and lacks some. That table furnishes V, J and clone size, whereas the DNA furnished D and trimming. The sample yields hundreds of thousands of clones, 85% to 90% seen once. Sequencing was performed on peripheral blood. The chain couples TRBV7-2 to TRBJ2-3; TRBD1 matches at 8 bases. The source is a man aged 35-49 years with acute or convalescent COVID-19. CDR3 amino acids: CASSLGQGATDTQYF. CDR3 DNA sequence: TGTGCCAGCAGCTTGGGTCAGGGGGCGACAGATACGCAGTATTTT.